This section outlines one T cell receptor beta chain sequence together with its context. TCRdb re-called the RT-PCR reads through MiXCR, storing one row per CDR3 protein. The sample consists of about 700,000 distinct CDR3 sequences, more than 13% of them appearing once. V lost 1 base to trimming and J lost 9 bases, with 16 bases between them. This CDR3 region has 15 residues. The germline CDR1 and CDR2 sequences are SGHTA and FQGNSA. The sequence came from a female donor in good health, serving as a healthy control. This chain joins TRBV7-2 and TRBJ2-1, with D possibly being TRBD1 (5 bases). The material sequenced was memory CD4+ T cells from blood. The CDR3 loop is CASSLVLRGKIEQFF. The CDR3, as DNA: TGTGCCAGCAGCTTAGTCCTTAGGGGCAAGATTGAGCAGTTCTTC.